The T cell receptor (beta chain) described here comes from a study of OX40 agonist ivuxolimab in advanced cancers. The CDR3 runs 15 residues. V lost 2 bases, J lost 6 bases, and 7 bases stayed unmatched. Germline CDR1 reads MNHEY; CDR2 reads SMNVEV (reference sequence). This clone appeared a single time. Antigen specificity is unknown. Profiling relied on immunoSEQ multiplex PCR, and the TCRdb table lists in-frame clones only, not all of them. The table has about 140,000 clones, approximately 90% seen once. Findings and limits, study-wide: Low normalized T-cell clonal expansion was additionally recorded for some nonresponders. Relatively little clonal expansion, among the lowest observed, appeared in partial responders at 0.1-3.0 mg/kg.

The chain uses TRBV27 and TRBJ2-7, with 10 bases lining up with TRBD2. The clonotype was recovered from an adult with an advanced solid tumor such as melanoma, head and neck, liver or kidney cancer. Source: CD4+ or CD8+ T cells sorted from blood, taken in a trial of the OX40 agonist ivuxolimab. The CDR3 DNA follows: TGTGCCAGCAGTTTAGGAGCTAGCGGGAGTGGCGAGCAGTACTTC. Translation gives CASSLGASGSGEQYF.